The 12 T cell receptor beta chains listed next were all sequenced from one sample in a study of a mutant IDH1 vaccine in newly diagnosed glioma. Indicated time point: week 5, during vaccination. Each dose of the vaccine consisted of 300 ug of mutant IDH1 20-mer peptide, with topical imiquimod. Generated by immunoSEQ multiplex PCR, the TCRdb table keeps only in-frame clones and is missing some. The data hold 25,000 to 30,000 clones, with around four fifths observed a single time. Antigens of these TCRs are unknown. The sample consisted of PBMCs, taken from a glioma patient whose treatment included an IDH1 peptide vaccine. Every receptor here comes from a middle-aged man with glioma. Some clones in this sample may be carry-over from other donors' samples.

The V call is TRBV11-2, the J call TRBJ2-6, with 12 nucleotides matching TRBD1. Unmatched junction bases numbered 7, after V lost 4 bases and J lost 6 bases. The CDR3 consists of 17 residues. Germline CDR1 reads SGHAT; CDR2 reads FQNNGV. CDR3 region: CASSWGQGAQVANVLTF. DNA of the CDR3: TGTGCCAGCAGCTGGGGACAGGGGGCGCAGGTGGCCAACGTCCTGACTTTC. The full variable domain, in which reference TRBV11-2 and TRBJ2-6 provide the parts outside the CDR3, is EAGVAQSPRYKIIEKRQSVAFWCNPISGHATLYWYQQILGQGPKLLIQFQNNGVVDDSQLPKDRFSAERLKGVDSTLKIQPAKLEDSAVYLCASSWGQGAQVANVLTFGAGSRLTVL.

This clone came up once. The rearrangement joins TRBV4-2 to TRBJ1-5; no firm D call. V was shortened by 0 bases and J by 11 bases, with 11 bases between the two germline ends. Germline-derived CDR1 and CDR2 are LGHNA and YNFKEQ. CDR3 size: 13 residues. CDR3 nucleotides: TGTGCCAGCAGCCAAGATCTACCGGCAGCCCAGCATTTT. Its translation: CASSQDLPAAQHF.

The rearrangement links TRBV27 to TRBJ2-7, with 10 nucleotides matching TRBD1. With 3 bases clipped from V and 2 bases from J, the junction kept 4 bases outside the gene matches. Per the germline V gene, CDR1 is MNHEY and CDR2 is SMNVEV (reference sequence). This CDR3 comprises 15 residues. The CDR3 sequence is CASSFLGQGTYEQYF. The CDR3 DNA sequence: TGTGCCAGCAGTTTTTTGGGACAGGGGACCTACGAGCAGTACTTC.

The chain has TRBV6-4 and TRBJ2-3, with 12 bases fitting TRBD2. V shed 5 bases, J shed 4 bases, and the junction held 4 bases outside the gene matches. This CDR3 contains 15 residues. The germline gives CDR1 MRHNA, CDR2 SNTAGT. The CDR3 loop is CASSPSGGAADTQYF. The CDR3 DNA reads as TGTGCCAGCAGTCCTAGCGGGGGGGCAGCAGATACGCAGTATTTT.

This chain connects TRBV6-6 to TRBJ1-4; D may be TRBD1 (6 bases). The CDR3 has 16 residues. Germline V gene sequence: CDR1 MNHNY, CDR2 SVGAGI (reference sequence). The V gene lost 4 bases and the J gene lost 4 bases, with 16 bases spanning the gap. The CDR3 protein is CASSWTTGTVNEKLFF. CDR3 coding DNA: TGTGCCAGCAGTTGGACTACAGGGACGGTTAATGAAAAACTGTTTTTT.

This clone was found once. The chain combines TRBV29-1 with TRBJ2-7; 14 bases fit TRBD2. This CDR3 contains 17 residues. Germline trimming cut 3 bases from V and 0 bases from J; bases unmatched to any gene: 7. Germline V gene data show CDR1 as SQVTM and CDR2 as ANQGSEA. CDR3 in amino acids: CSVDGTSGGKSSYEQYF. CDR3 DNA sequence: TGCAGCGTTGACGGGACTAGCGGGGGTAAGAGCTCCTACGAGCAGTACTTC.

The V gene is TRBV29-1, the J gene TRBJ1-4, with D uncertain. The CDR3 has 15 amino acids. V shed 0 bases and J shed 8 bases, with 16 bases lying between them. CDR1 SQVTM and CDR2 ANQGSEA come from the germline V gene. Here the CDR3 reads CSVEDLKFGEEKLFF. The CDR3 DNA reads as TGCAGCGTTGAAGATCTCAAGTTCGGGGAGGAAAAACTGTTTTTT. The entire variable domain, with the rest obtained from reference TRBV29-1 and TRBJ1-4, is as follows: SAVISQKPSRDICQRGTSLTIQCQVDSQVTMMFWYRQQPGQSLTLIATANQGSEATYESGFVIDKFPISRPNLTFSTLTVSNMSPEDSSIYLCSVEDLKFGEEKLFFGSGTQLSVL.

V gene TRBV27 combines with J gene TRBJ2-7; perhaps TRBD1 as D (5 bases). Trimming pared 5 bases from V and 0 bases from J, leaving 8 bases between. This CDR3 has 13 residues. Germline-derived CDR1 and CDR2 are MNHEY and SMNVEV (reference sequence). The DNA for the CDR3 is TGTGCCAGCAGTCCCGGACACTCCTACGAGCAGTACTTC. This sequence encodes CASSPGHSYEQYF.

A few counts support this clone. This chain joins TRBV30 and TRBJ1-1, with TRBD1 matching over 8 bases. Germline lookup yields CDR1 GTSNPN and CDR2 SVGIG (reference sequence). The CDR3 runs 14 residues. Trimming removed 8 bases from V and 1 base from J; junction bases left unmatched: 9. The CDR3 DNA reads TGTGCCAGCCAACAGGGGGTCGGGAACACTGAAGCTTTCTTT. Its translation: CASQQGVGNTEAFF.

This clone appeared a few times. J is TRBJ1-1 and V is TRBV5-1; perhaps TRBD1 as D (6 bases). Trimming left V 0 bases short and J 0 bases short, with 9 bases between. In germline, CDR1 is SGHRS, CDR2 YFSETQ. This CDR3 is built from 15 residues. The CDR3 nucleotides are TGCGCCAGCAGCTTGGACGAGGGGGTGAACACTGAAGCTTTCTTT. This encodes CASSLDEGVNTEAFF.

This chain connects TRBV19 to TRBJ1-4; 7 positions agree with TRBD1. There are 15 residues in the CDR3. Germline V gene sequence: CDR1 LNHDA, CDR2 SQIVND (reference sequence). The trim removed 5 bases at V and 3 bases at J, leaving 6 bases unmatched. The CDR3 DNA reads as TGTGCCAGTAGTGCCTACAGGGGAGCTAATGAAAAACTGTTTTTT. Its translation is CASSAYRGANEKLFF.

The V and J genes are TRBV5-4 and TRBJ2-1; D possibly corresponds to TRBD2 (5 bases). Between the trimmed V and J ends, which lost 4 bases and 5 bases, there was a span of 13 bases. The CDR3 has 14 amino acids. Germline CDR1 SGHNT, CDR2 YYREEE (reference sequence). The chain's CDR3 is CASSPEVGNNEQFF. For the CDR3, the DNA is TGTGCCAGCAGCCCGGAGGTGGGAAACAATGAGCAGTTCTTC.